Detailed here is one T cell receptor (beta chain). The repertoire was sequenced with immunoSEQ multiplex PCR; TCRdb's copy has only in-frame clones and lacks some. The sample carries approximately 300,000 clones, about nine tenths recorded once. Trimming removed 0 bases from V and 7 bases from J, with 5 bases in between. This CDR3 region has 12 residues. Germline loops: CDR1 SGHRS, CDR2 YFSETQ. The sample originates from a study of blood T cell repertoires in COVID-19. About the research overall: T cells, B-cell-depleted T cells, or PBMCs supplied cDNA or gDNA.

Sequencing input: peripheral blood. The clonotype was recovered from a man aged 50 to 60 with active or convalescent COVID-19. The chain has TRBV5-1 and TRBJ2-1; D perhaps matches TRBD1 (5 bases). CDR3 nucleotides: TGCGCCAGCAGCTTGGAGGGGAATGAGCAGTTCTTC. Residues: CASSLEGNEQFF.